This entry is about one T cell receptor (beta chain). The antigen is undetermined. This record comes from a study of cytomegalovirus exposure and HLA in healthy donors. Looking at the study overall: T cells numbering 150 million to 200 million yielded 100 million to 120 million unique TCR beta sequences in an earlier analysis. Study-level findings and limits: Researchers reported in a later analysis that common viral pathogens appeared linked to several top clusters. Productive rates of about 87% or about 30% were seen for most TCR beta V segments in an earlier analysis.

The primer mix had 60 Vbeta and 13 Jbeta primers. Assay: immunoSEQ multiplex PCR; the TCRdb copy retains only in-frame clones and omits some. The sample contains some 90,000 clones, roughly 79% of which appear only once. From germline, CDR1 is SGHKS and CDR2 YYEKEE (reference sequence). This CDR3 is built from 14 residues. V was cut by 6 bases and J by 5 bases, with 12 bases left in between. The TCR originated in a woman between 65 and 79 years old in good health and CMV-seropositive. This chain connects TRBV5-5 to TRBJ1-6, with a tentative D call TRBD1 (6 bases). The sample comprised PBMCs. CDR3 sequence (DNA): TGTGCCAGCAACCGGGCAGGGGATAATTCACCCCTCCACTTT. Translation: CASNRAGDNSPLHF.